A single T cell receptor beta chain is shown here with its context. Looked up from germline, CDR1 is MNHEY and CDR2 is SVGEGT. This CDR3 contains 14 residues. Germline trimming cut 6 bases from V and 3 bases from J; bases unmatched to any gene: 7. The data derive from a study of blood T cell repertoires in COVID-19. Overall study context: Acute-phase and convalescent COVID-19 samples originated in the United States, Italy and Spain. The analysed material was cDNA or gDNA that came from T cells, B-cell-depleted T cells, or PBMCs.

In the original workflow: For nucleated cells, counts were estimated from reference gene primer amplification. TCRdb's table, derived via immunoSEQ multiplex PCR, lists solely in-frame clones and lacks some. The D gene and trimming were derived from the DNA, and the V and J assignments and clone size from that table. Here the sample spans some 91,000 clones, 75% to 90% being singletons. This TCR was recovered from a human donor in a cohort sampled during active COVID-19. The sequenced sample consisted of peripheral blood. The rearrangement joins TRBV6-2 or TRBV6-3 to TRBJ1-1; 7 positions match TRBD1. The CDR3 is CASSPTGWDTEAFF. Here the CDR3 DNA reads TGTGCCAGCAGCCCGACAGGGTGGGACACTGAAGCTTTCTTT.